What follows are 2 T cell receptor beta chains derived from one specimen sequenced in a study of shared clonotypes between healthy human individuals. Repertoires were generated with immunoSEQ multiplex PCR, while TCRdb's copy carries only in-frame clones and drops some. The sample consists of about 490,000 clones, more than 65% of them appearing once. Sequenced: PBMCs. These receptors all come from a woman between 40 and 50 years old in good health. Some clones in this sample may be carry-over from other donors' samples.

The V gene is TRBV6-1, the J gene TRBJ2-7, with unresolved D. Germline V gives CDR1 MNHNS, CDR2 SASEGT. Trimming removed 3 bases at V and 0 bases at J, with 12 bases between. This CDR3 is 15 amino acids long. The CDR3 nucleotides read TGTGCCAGCAGTGATTCGTCTGCGAGCTCCTACGAGCAGTACTTC. Its translation: CASSDSSASSYEQYF.

The V and J genes are TRBV27 and TRBJ2-1; 8 bases align to TRBD1. Germline trimming cut 10 bases from V and 10 bases from J; bases unmatched to any gene: 15. CDR1 and CDR2 from the germline V gene are MNHEY and SMNVEV (reference sequence). There are 14 residues in the CDR3. CDR3 loop: CATARDRRVQEQFF. CDR3 nucleotides: TGTGCCACCGCCCGGGACAGGCGAGTTCAGGAGCAGTTCTTC.